A single sample gave rise to the 24 T cell receptor beta chains below, sequenced in a study of response to subunit inactivated influenza vaccine. One entry per CDR3 protein, called by TCRdb with MiXCR from the RT-PCR reads. The data show some 500,000 distinct CDR3 sequences, approximately 16% seen once. The sample in question was CD4+ T cells sorted from PBMCs, obtained 23 to 25 months after vaccination. These receptor sequences come from a man aged 45 to 75 who received an inactivated influenza vaccine.

J is TRBJ2-1 and V is TRBV15; the D is unclear. The CDR3 is 16 residues long. The ends were cut back, 0 bases at V and 0 bases at J, with 9 bases in the middle. Germline V gene data show CDR1 as LNHNV and CDR2 as YYDKDF (reference sequence). The CDR3 here is CATSREGFNSYNEQFF. For the CDR3, the DNA is TGTGCCACCAGCAGAGAAGGGTTTAACTCCTACAATGAGCAGTTCTTC.

This clonotype was seen repeatedly, ten times or more. The rearrangement links TRBV7-2 to TRBJ2-1, with TRBD2 identical over 7 bases. The CDR3 has 14 residues. Germline CDR1 is SGHTA and CDR2 is FQGNSA. Trimming took 5 bases from V and 6 from J; bases not matched to a gene: 7. The CDR3 nucleotides are TGTGCCAGCAGCCCCACAGCGGGAATCAATGAGCAGTTCTTC. As protein: CASSPTAGINEQFF.

The J gene is TRBJ2-2, the V gene TRBV24-1; TRBD2 might be the D (5 bases). Germline V lookup: CDR1 KGHDR, CDR2 SFDVKD. This CDR3 contains 16 residues. Deletions cut 0 bases from V and 6 bases from J, with 13 bases between. CDR3 sequence reads: CATSDLGGRSAGELFF. In DNA form, the CDR3 reads TGTGCCACCAGTGATTTGGGTGGGAGATCCGCCGGGGAGCTGTTTTTT.

This chain connects TRBV5-4 to TRBJ1-2; D gene unclear. Trimming left V 6 bases short and J 4 bases short, with 13 bases between. CDR1 and CDR2 (germline): SGHNT, YYREEE (reference sequence). The CDR3 totals 13 residues. CDR3 DNA sequence: TGTGCCAGCACCCTCAGGAGTTCCTATGGCTACACCTTC. Its protein is CASTLRSSYGYTF.

This clonotype was found many times. The J gene is TRBJ2-5, the V gene TRBV20-1, with D possibly TRBD1 on 6 matching bases. The CDR3 totals 18 residues. Germline assignment: CDR1 DFQATT and CDR2 SNEGSKA (reference sequence). V lost 0 bases to trimming and J lost 5 bases, with 25 bases between them. Here the CDR3 DNA reads TGCAGTGCTAGAGATGGTGCCCGGAACACAGGGTTTGGGGAGACCCAGTACTTC. This translates into CSARDGARNTGFGETQYF.

This clonotype showed up just a few times. The DNA of the CDR3 is TGTGCCAGCAGCTCCCGGGACTCAAACACCGGGGAGCTGTTTTTT. This translates into CASSSRDSNTGELFF. V gene TRBV7-9 combines with J gene TRBJ2-2; maybe TRBD2 (6 bases). The CDR3 covers 15 residues. CDR1 is SEHNR, CDR2 FQNEAQ, per germline (reference sequence). The V and J ends lost 4 bases and 2 bases respectively, with 11 bases between them. The variable domain in full, with the rest retrieved from reference TRBV7-9 and TRBJ2-2, is DTGVSQNPRHKITKRGQNVTFRCDPISEHNRLYWYRQTLGQGPEFLTYFQNEAQLEKSRLLSDRFSAERPKGSFSTLEIQRTEQGDSAMYLCASSSRDSNTGELFFGEGSRLTVL.

This chain's CDR3 is CSASHFQRGSTDTQYF. The CDR3 DNA reads TGCAGTGCTAGCCACTTCCAGCGGGGGAGCACAGATACGCAGTATTTT. This chain uses TRBV20-1 with TRBJ2-3; 8 bases are a match to TRBD2. After removal of 3 bases from V and 0 bases from J, the junction contained 8 bases not matched to a gene. Germline values: CDR1 DFQATT, CDR2 SNEGSKA (reference sequence). This CDR3 spans 16 amino acids.

There are a few counts of this clonotype. The genes are TRBV20-1 and TRBJ2-7, with 11 nucleotides matching TRBD1. This CDR3 comprises 14 residues. J lost 3 bases, V lost 6 bases, and 7 bases had no gene match. Germline lookup yields CDR1 DFQATT and CDR2 SNEGSKA (reference sequence). Written as DNA, the CDR3 is TGCAGTGCCATAGGGGGGACAGGGGGCTACGAGCAGTACTTC. It yields the protein CSAIGGTGGYEQYF.

The V call is TRBV5-1, the J call TRBJ2-1; possible D gene TRBD1, 5 bases. Trimming stripped 0 bases from V and 8 bases from J, with 9 bases between. CDR1 and CDR2 from the germline V gene are SGHRS and YFSETQ. The CDR3 is 13 residues long. This CDR3 is CASSLAPRDEQFF. The CDR3 DNA reads as TGCGCCAGCAGCTTGGCCCCCAGGGATGAGCAGTTCTTC.

In its sample, this clonotype was seen a few times. The V call is TRBV20-1, the J call TRBJ2-1, with 7 bases fitting TRBD2. Germline CDR1 reads DFQATT; CDR2 reads SNEGSKA (reference sequence). V gave up 5 bases and J gave up 4 bases; unmatched junction bases: 11. The CDR3 sequence is 15 residues long. CDR3 sequence (DNA): TGCAGTGCTCCGGCTGGGCGGGAGCGATACAATGAGCAGTTCTTC. Its protein product is CSAPAGRERYNEQFF.

V and J are TRBV5-5 and TRBJ2-5, with D possibly called TRBD1 or TRBD2 (5 bases each). Per the germline V gene, CDR1 is SGHKS and CDR2 is YYEKEE (reference sequence). V was shortened by 2 bases and J by 3 bases, with 11 bases between the two germline ends. The CDR3 length is 14 residues. This CDR3 reads CASSFGTLEETQYF. CDR3 DNA sequence: TGTGCCAGCAGCTTTGGGACCCTCGAAGAGACCCAGTACTTC.

At least ten counts were recorded for this clonotype. The rearrangement joins TRBV10-3 to TRBJ2-7; weak D call: TRBD2 (5 bases). The V gene's germline CDR1 is ENHRY and CDR2 SYGVKD. The V gene lost 6 bases and the J gene lost 7 bases, with 10 bases spanning the gap. The CDR3 has 11 residues. CDR3 in DNA: TGTGCCATCAGAGGGAGTGGTGAGCAGTACTTC. Amino acid sequence: CAIRGSGEQYF.

This clonotype was recorded a few times. The rearrangement links TRBV5-1 to TRBJ2-3, with D tentatively TRBD2 (5 bases). The CDR3 is 13 residues long. V lost 0 bases and J lost 6, with 8 bases in between. Per the germline V gene, CDR1 is SGHRS and CDR2 is YFSETQ. CDR3 nucleotide sequence: TGCGCCAGCAGCTTGGCGGCTAGCGATACGCAGTATTTT. Encoded protein: CASSLAASDTQYF.

V and J are TRBV4-1 and TRBJ1-3; the D gene is possibly TRBD1 (5 bases). V was trimmed by 2 bases and J by 7 bases, leaving 12 bases between them. The length of the CDR3 is 14 residues. The V gene's germline CDR1 is MGHRA and CDR2 YSYEKL. The CDR3 nucleotides are TGCGCCAGCAGCCAACTCAGGGTTGCTAACACCATATATTTT. This gives the protein CASSQLRVANTIYF.

This clonotype was recorded at least ten times. The chain uses TRBV5-1 and TRBJ2-5; 8 positions match TRBD1. The CDR3 is 13 residues long. J lost 4 bases, V lost 2 bases, and 1 base had no gene match. Germline V gene data show CDR1 as SGHRS and CDR2 as YFSETQ. In nucleotides, the CDR3 is TGCGCCAGCAGCTTACAGGGGGGAGAGACCCAGTACTTC. Protein: CASSLQGGETQYF.

The V call is TRBV2, the J call TRBJ2-5; possibly TRBD2 for D (6 bases). The CDR3 runs to 13 residues. CDR1 and CDR2 from the germline V gene are SNHLY and FYNNEI. Between the trimmed V and J ends, which lost 5 bases and 5 bases, there was a span of 12 bases. CDR3 region: CASSSELAETQYF. The CDR3 DNA reads as TGTGCCAGCAGTAGCGAGCTAGCGGAGACCCAGTACTTC.

CDR3 in amino acids: CATSLTRQGNQPQHF. The CDR3 nucleotides are TGTGCCACCAGCCTGACCCGACAGGGCAATCAGCCCCAGCATTTT. The V and J genes are TRBV15 and TRBJ1-5, with D perhaps matching TRBD1 (6 bases). The CDR3 has 15 amino acids. Germline V CDR1 and CDR2: LNHNV, YYDKDF (reference sequence). V lost 5 bases and J 2 bases, leaving 13 bases between the germline ends.

This clonotype turned up a few times. V usage is TRBV3-1 and J usage is TRBJ1-2; D gene uncertain. CDR1 and CDR2 (germline): LGHDT, YNNKEL (reference sequence). The V gene lost 6 bases and the J gene lost 3 bases, with 11 bases spanning the gap. The CDR3 length is 13 residues. This CDR3 reads CASRGSLDYGYTF. As DNA, the CDR3 is TGTGCCAGCAGGGGATCTCTGGACTATGGCTACACCTTC.

This clonotype showed up just a few times. The J gene is TRBJ2-4, the V gene TRBV7-2; D gene uncertain. The length of the CDR3 is 12 residues. With 1 base removed from V and 11 bases from J, the gap between germline ends came to 9 bases. Germline loops: CDR1 SGHTA, CDR2 FQGNSA. As DNA, the CDR3 is TGTGCCAGCAGCTTAGTGGCAGGCGTTCAGTACTTC. It is translated as CASSLVAGVQYF.

The rearrangement joins TRBV20-1 to TRBJ2-7; a weak D match, TRBD2 (6 bases). Trimming stripped 0 bases from V and 7 bases from J, with 10 bases between. The CDR3 is 12 residues long. Germline V gives CDR1 DFQATT, CDR2 SNEGSKA (reference sequence). The chain's CDR3 is CSARDRGKEQYF. CDR3 in DNA: TGCAGTGCTAGAGATCGCGGGAAGGAGCAGTACTTC.

The table lists this clonotype with a few counts. The genes are TRBV20-1 and TRBJ1-1; weak D call: TRBD1 (5 bases). V lost 2 bases to trimming and J lost 0 bases, with 13 bases between them. The CDR3 loop spans 15 amino acids. CDR1 and CDR2 (germline): DFQATT, SNEGSKA (reference sequence). The CDR3 nucleotides read TGCAGTGCTAGACTGGGGGGGGGTTTGAACACTGAAGCTTTCTTT. Its translation is CSARLGGGLNTEAFF.

Regarding this clonotype: This may be a read error, as it is one base from a much larger clone. J is TRBJ1-4 and V is TRBV6-2 or TRBV6-3; 7 bases fit TRBD1. The CDR3 sequence is 14 residues long. The junction had 1 base not matched to a gene; V was cut back by 6 bases and J by 0 bases. Germline loops: CDR1 MNHEY, CDR2 SVGEGT. In DNA form, the CDR3 reads TGTGCCAGCAGAGGGACAGCAACTAATGAAAAACTGTTTTTT. Translating it yields CASRGTATNEKLFF.

The chain uses TRBV7-2 and TRBJ2-3; the D is unclear. CDR3 length equals 13 residues. Germline lookup yields CDR1 SGHTA and CDR2 FQGNSA. The V gene lost 6 bases and the J gene lost 5 bases, with 12 bases spanning the gap. The CDR3 sequence: CASSSAPLDTQYF. CDR3 sequence (DNA): TGTGCCAGCAGTTCGGCGCCATTAGATACGCAGTATTTT.

The rearrangement joins TRBV20-1 to TRBJ1-4; no clear D. Germline CDR1 and CDR2: DFQATT and SNEGSKA (reference sequence). This CDR3 is 15 amino acids long. Trimming took off 2 bases at V and 0 bases at J, with 10 bases between the two ends. The CDR3 region has the DNA TGCAGTGCTAGATCGGCTTGGACAACTAATGAAAAACTGTTTTTT. Translation gives CSARSAWTTNEKLFF.